Listed below are T cell receptor beta chains from one sample, sequenced in a study of early T cells in non-severe SARS-CoV-2 infection. TCRdb reprocessed the 5' RACE reads via MiXCR and lists one record per CDR3 protein. The data show 65,000 to 85,000 distinct CDR3 sequences, with roughly an eighth seen just once and approximately 5% held by the top ten. What was sequenced was whole blood. These receptor sequences come from an adult who was a healthcare worker with PCR-confirmed SARS-CoV-2 infection or an uninfected control (not recorded which). Each CDR3 is given with its conserved first and last residue. The D gene is left open where the match is weak. Clone sizes are given selectively: once, few, many, or a class where the clone is expanded.

j_call d_call clone_size v_call cdr3_nt cdr3_aa
TRBJ2-7 - few TRBV7-9 TGTGCCAGCAGCTTAAGACTGGGCGCCATGTACGAGCAGTACTTC CASSLRLGAMYEQYF
TRBJ2-3 TRBD2 few TRBV10-3 TGTGCCATCAAAGGCACTAGCGGGCGGCATAGCACAGATACGCAGTATTTT CAIKGTSGRHSTDTQYF
TRBJ2-1 - - TRBV5-4 TGTGCCAGCAGCCGTGACACCTACACTGAGCAGTTCTTC CASSRDTYTEQFF
TRBJ2-6 - few TRBV7-3 TGTGCCAGCAGGGGGCCCGACTCTGGGGCCAACGTCCTGACTTTC CASRGPDSGANVLTF
TRBJ1-1 - - TRBV6-4 TGTGCCAGCAGTGAAGTGGCCGGAGGAATCACTGAAGCTTTCTTT CASSEVAGGITEAFF
TRBJ1-6 - - TRBV7-6 TGTGCCAGCAGCTTAGGTTACCAGGGAGAGTATTCACCCCTCCACTTT CASSLGYQGEYSPLHF
TRBJ2-3 - - TRBV7-2 TGTGCCAGCGGGGGGTGGAGCACAGATACGCAGTATTTT CASGGWSTDTQYF
TRBJ1-3 - few TRBV20-1 TGCAGCACTCAACGGGAAGCCGGAAACACCATATATTTT CSTQREAGNTIYF
TRBJ2-3 - few TRBV2 TGTGCCAGCATGGAAGTGAGGTCAGATACGCAGTATTTT CASMEVRSDTQYF
TRBJ2-7 - - TRBV20-1 TGCAGTGCCCTCCTCGGGAGCTCCTACGAGCAGTACTTC CSALLGSSYEQYF